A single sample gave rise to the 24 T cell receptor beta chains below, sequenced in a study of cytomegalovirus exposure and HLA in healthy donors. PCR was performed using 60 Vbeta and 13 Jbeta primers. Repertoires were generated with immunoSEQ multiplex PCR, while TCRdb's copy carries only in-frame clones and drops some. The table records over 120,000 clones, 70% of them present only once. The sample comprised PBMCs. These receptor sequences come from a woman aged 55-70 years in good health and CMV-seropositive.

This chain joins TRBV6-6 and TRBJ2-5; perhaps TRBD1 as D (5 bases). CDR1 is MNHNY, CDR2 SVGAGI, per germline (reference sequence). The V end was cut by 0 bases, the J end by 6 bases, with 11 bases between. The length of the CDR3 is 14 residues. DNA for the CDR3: TGTGCCAGCAGTTACTCGGAAGGGGTGAAGACCCAGTACTTC. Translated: CASSYSEGVKTQYF.

As DNA, the CDR3 is TGCGCCAGCAGCTTGGCCCGGACAGGCCACCCCTACGAGCAGTACTTC. This sequence encodes CASSLARTGHPYEQYF. This chain joins TRBV5-1 and TRBJ2-7, with TRBD1 matching over 7 bases. Germline CDR1 is SGHRS and CDR2 is YFSETQ. The V segment lost 0 bases and the J segment 2 bases; nucleotides outside the gene matches: 8. The length of the CDR3 is 16 residues. The variable domain in full, completed from reference TRBV5-1 and TRBJ2-7, reads KAGVTQTPRYLIKTRGQQVTLSCSPISGHRSVSWYQQTPGQGLQFLFEYFSETQRNKGNFPGRFSGRQFSNSRSEMNVSTLELGDSALYLCASSLARTGHPYEQYFGPGTRLTVT.

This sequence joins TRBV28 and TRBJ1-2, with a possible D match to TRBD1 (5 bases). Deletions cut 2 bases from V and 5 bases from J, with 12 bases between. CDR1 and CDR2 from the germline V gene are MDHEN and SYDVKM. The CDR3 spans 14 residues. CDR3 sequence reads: CASSLGGGKYGYTF. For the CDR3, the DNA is TGTGCCAGCAGTTTAGGGGGGGGTAAATATGGCTACACCTTC.

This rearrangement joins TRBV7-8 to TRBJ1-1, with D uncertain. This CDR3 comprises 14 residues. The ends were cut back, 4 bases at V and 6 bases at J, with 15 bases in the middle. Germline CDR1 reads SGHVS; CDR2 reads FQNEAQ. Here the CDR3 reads CASSWGVSGAEAFF. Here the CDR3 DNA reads TGTGCCAGCAGCTGGGGAGTGTCAGGCGCTGAAGCTTTCTTT.

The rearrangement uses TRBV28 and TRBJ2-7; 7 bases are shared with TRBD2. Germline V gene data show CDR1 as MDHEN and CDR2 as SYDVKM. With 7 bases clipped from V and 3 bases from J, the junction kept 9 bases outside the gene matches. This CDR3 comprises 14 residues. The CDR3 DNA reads TGTGCCAGCACTTCAGAGGCTAGCGGCTACGAGCAGTACTTC. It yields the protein CASTSEASGYEQYF.

CDR3 coding DNA: TGTGCCAGCAGTGATTTCGGAGGGTACACTGAAGCTTTCTTT. This sequence encodes CASSDFGGYTEAFF. This chain links TRBV2 with TRBJ1-1, with D uncertain. V gave up 3 bases and J gave up 3 bases, with 11 bases separating them. Germline loops: CDR1 SNHLY, CDR2 FYNNEI. The CDR3 runs 14 residues. Full variable domain (remainder filled in from reference TRBV2 and TRBJ1-1): EPEVTQTPSHQVTQMGQEVILRCVPISNHLYFYWYRQILGQKVEFLVSFYNNEISEKSEIFDDQFSVERPDGSNFTLKIRSTKLEDSAMYFCASSDFGGYTEAFFGQGTRLTVV.

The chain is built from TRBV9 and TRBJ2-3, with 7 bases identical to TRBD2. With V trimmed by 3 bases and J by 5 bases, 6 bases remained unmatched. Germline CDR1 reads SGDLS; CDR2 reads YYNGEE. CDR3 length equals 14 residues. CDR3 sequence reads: CASSERSGKDTQYF. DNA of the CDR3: TGTGCCAGCAGCGAGCGGAGCGGGAAAGATACGCAGTATTTT. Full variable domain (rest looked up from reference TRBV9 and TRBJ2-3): DSGVTQTPKHLITATGQRVTLRCSPRSGDLSVYWYQQSLDQGLQFLIQYYNGEERAKGNILERFSAQQFPDLHSELNLSSLELGDSALYFCASSERSGKDTQYFGPGTRLTVL.

The CDR3 DNA follows: TGTGCCAGCAGTTTTAATTACAGCCCCAATCAGCCCCAGCATTTT. Its translation is CASSFNYSPNQPQHF. The rearrangement uses TRBV28 and TRBJ1-5; D is uncertain. V lost 3 bases to trimming and J lost 3 bases, with 12 bases between them. This CDR3 has 15 residues. Germline loops: CDR1 MDHEN, CDR2 SYDVKM.

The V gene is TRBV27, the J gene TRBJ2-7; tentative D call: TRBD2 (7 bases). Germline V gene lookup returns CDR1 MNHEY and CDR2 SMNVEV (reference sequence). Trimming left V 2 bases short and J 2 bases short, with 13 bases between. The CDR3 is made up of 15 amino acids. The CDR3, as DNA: TGTGCCAGCAGTTTAAGGGGGGGCAGAACCTACGAGCAGTACTTC. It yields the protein CASSLRGGRTYEQYF.

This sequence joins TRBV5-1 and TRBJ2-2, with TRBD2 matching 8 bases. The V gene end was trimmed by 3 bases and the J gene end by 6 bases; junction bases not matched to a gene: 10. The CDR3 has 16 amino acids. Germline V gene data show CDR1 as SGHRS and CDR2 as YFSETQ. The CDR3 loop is CASSSWGTRTPGELFF. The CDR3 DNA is TGCGCCAGCAGCTCCTGGGGGACTAGAACACCCGGGGAGCTGTTTTTT.

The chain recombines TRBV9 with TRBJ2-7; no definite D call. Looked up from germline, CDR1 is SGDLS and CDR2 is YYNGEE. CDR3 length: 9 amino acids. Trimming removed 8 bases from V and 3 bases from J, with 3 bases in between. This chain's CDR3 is CASYYEQYF. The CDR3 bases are TGTGCCAGTTACTACGAGCAGTACTTC.

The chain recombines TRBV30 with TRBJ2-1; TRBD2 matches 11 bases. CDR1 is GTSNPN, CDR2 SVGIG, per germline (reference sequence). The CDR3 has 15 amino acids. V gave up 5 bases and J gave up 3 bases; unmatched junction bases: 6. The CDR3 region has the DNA TGTGCCTGGGGTCGCGGGACTAGCGGCTACAATGAGCAGTTCTTC. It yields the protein CAWGRGTSGYNEQFF. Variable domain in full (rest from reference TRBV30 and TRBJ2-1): SQTIHQWPATLVQPVGSPLSLECTVEGTSNPNLYWYRQAAGRGLQLLFYSVGIGQISSEVPQNLSASRPQDRQFILSSKKLLLSDSGFYLCAWGRGTSGYNEQFFGPGTRLTVL.

CDR3 sequence (DNA): TGTGCCAGTTCCCTCGGGCAGGGGGCGAATGAGCAGTACTTC. Translated, it gives CASSLGQGANEQYF. The chain recombines TRBV19 with TRBJ2-7; 8 nucleotides match TRBD1. Germline-derived CDR1 and CDR2 are LNHDA and SQIVND (reference sequence). The length of the CDR3 is 14 residues. J gave up 7 bases and V 8 bases, and 13 bases lay outside the gene matches.

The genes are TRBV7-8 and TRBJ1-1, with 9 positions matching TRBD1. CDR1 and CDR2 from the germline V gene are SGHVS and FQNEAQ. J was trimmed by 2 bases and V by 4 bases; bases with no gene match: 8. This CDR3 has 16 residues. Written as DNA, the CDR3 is TGTGCCAGCAGCTCTTGGGGACAGGGTATTAACACTGAAGCTTTCTTT. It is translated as CASSSWGQGINTEAFF.

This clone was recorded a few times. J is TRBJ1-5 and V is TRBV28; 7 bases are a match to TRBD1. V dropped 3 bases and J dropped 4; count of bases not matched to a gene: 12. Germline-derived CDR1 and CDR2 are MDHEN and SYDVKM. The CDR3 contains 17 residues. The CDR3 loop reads CASSFLQPGQSNQPQHF. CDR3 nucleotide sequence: TGTGCCAGCAGTTTTCTTCAGCCGGGACAGAGTAATCAGCCCCAGCATTTT.

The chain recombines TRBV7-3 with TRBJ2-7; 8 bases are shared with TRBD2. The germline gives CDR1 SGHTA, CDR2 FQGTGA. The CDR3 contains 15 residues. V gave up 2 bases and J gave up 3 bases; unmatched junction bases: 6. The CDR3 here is CASSLASGPRYEQYF. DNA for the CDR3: TGTGCCAGCAGCTTAGCTAGCGGGCCTCGCTACGAGCAGTACTTC.

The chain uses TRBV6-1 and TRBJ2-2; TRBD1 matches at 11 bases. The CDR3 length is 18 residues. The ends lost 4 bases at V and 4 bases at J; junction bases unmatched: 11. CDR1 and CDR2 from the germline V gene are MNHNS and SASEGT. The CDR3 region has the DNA TGTGCCAGCAGTGCCAGGGGTGGACAGGGGGCGAGCACCGGGGAGCTGTTTTTT. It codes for CASSARGGQGASTGELFF.

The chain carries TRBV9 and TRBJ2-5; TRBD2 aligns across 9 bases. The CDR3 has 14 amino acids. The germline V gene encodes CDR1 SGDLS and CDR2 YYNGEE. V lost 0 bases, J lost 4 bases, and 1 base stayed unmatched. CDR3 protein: CASSVAREGETQYF. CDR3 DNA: TGTGCCAGCAGCGTAGCGCGGGAGGGAGAGACCCAGTACTTC.

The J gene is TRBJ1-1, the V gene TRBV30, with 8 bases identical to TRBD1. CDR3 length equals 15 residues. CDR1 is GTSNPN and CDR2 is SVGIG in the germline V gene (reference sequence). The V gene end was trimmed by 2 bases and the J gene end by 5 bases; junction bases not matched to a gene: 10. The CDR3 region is CAWSRQGSSRTEAFF. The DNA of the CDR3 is TGTGCCTGGAGTCGACAGGGGAGCTCGCGAACTGAAGCTTTCTTT. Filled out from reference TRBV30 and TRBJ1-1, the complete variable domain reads SQTIHQWPATLVQPVGSPLSLECTVEGTSNPNLYWYRQAAGRGLQLLFYSVGIGQISSEVPQNLSASRPQDRQFILSSKKLLLSDSGFYLCAWSRQGSSRTEAFFGQGTRLTVV.

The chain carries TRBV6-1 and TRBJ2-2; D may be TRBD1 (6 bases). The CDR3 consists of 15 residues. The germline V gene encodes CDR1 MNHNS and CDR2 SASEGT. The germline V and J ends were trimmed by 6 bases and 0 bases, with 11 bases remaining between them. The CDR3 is CASRIDRPNTGELFF. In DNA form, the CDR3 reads TGTGCCAGCAGGATAGACAGGCCGAACACCGGGGAGCTGTTTTTT.

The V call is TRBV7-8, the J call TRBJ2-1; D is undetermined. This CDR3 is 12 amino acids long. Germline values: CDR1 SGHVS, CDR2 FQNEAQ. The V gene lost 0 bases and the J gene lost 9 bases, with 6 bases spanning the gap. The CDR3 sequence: CASSLAEVEQFF. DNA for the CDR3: TGTGCCAGCAGCTTAGCTGAGGTTGAGCAGTTCTTC.

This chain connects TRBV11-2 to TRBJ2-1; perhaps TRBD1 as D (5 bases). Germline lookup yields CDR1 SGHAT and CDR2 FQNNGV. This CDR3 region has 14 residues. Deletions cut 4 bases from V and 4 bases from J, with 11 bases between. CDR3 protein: CASSSGYQYNEQFF. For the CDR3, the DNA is TGTGCCAGCAGCTCAGGGTATCAGTACAATGAGCAGTTCTTC.

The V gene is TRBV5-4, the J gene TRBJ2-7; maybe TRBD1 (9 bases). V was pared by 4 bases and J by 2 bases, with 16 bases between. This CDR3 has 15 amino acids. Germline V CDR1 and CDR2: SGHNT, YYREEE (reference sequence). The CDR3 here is CASSRGQGLAYEQYF. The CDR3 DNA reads TGTGCCAGCAGCCGGGGACAGGGACTAGCCTACGAGCAGTACTTC.

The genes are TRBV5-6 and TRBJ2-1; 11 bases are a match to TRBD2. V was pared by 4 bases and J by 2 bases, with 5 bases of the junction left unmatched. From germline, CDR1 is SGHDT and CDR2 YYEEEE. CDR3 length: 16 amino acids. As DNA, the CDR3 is TGTGCCAGCAGCCCCTCACTAGCGGGGGCCTACAATGAGCAGTTCTTC. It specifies CASSPSLAGAYNEQFF.